A selection of T cell receptor beta chains follows, all from one sample in a study of spatial heterogeneity in lung cancer. TCRdb fed the 5' RACE reads into MiXCR, producing one record per CDR3 protein. The table records 3,300 or so distinct CDR3 sequences, 15% to 20% of them present only once. The sample here was lung tumor tissue, taken at surgery. These receptors all come from a male donor with early-stage non-small cell lung cancer. The conserved cysteine and the conserved F or W are not part of the CDR3 here. D genes are given only for firm matches. A row's size may be missing; if present it is once, few, many or a size class.

D	J	V	size	CDR3
-	TRBJ2-3	TRBV24-1	-	ATSDQPDLTQY
-	TRBJ1-1	TRBV5-1	-	ASSLPRQNTEAF
-	TRBJ1-1	TRBV3-1	-	ASSQGRTVTEAF
TRBD1	TRBJ2-7	TRBV28	few	ASSLDFGGTGASYEQY
TRBD2	TRBJ2-1	TRBV5-6	-	ASSSSGRRTRYNEQF
TRBD2	TRBJ2-5	TRBV19	-	ASSRPSGGHQETQY
TRBD2	TRBJ2-3	TRBV5-4	few	ASSLGLAGADTQY
-	TRBJ2-1	TRBV6-5	medium-sized	ASRTIWGEQF
-	TRBJ2-5	TRBV24-1	once	ATSAGGPRTQY
-	TRBJ2-3	TRBV7-3	-	ASSLYKGTDTQY
-	TRBJ1-2	TRBV6-5	large	ASSYSPGSGYT
TRBD1	TRBJ2-7	TRBV28	few	ATLGQARGEQY
-	TRBJ2-7	TRBV4-1	-	ASSSGRRYEQY
-	TRBJ1-1	TRBV5-1	-	ASSLWGTGTEAF
-	TRBJ2-1	TRBV24-1	-	ATSDLSTKGYNEQF
-	TRBJ1-1	TRBV7-2	large	ASSLSGTNTEAF
-	TRBJ1-5	TRBV6-5	-	ASSAGTEHGQH
-	TRBJ2-1	TRBV24-1	large	ATSDHISGSSYNEQF
TRBD1	TRBJ1-4	TRBV7-8	medium-sized	ASSFTGTGVEKLF
-	TRBJ2-7	TRBV9	-	ASSVVPSSYEQY
TRBD1	TRBJ2-3	TRBV18	medium-sized	ASSPPRTGASGGDTQY
-	TRBJ2-3	TRBV5-1	large	ASSLARDGAGLSTDTQY
TRBD2	TRBJ2-1	TRBV11-2	few	ASSLVPRGGTSGRVNNEQF
-	TRBJ2-5	TRBV10-2	medium-sized	ASRQGGKTQY
TRBD1	TRBJ1-2	TRBV11-2	-	ASSFRTGWGYA
-	TRBJ2-3	TRBV28	medium-sized	ASRGTRTQY
-	TRBJ2-7	TRBV3-1	-	ASSQGPTSGEQY
-	TRBJ2-5	TRBV7-3	large	ASSLTGGETQY
-	TRBJ1-6	TRBV28	-	ASRAGVNSPLH
-	TRBJ2-3	TRBV28	medium-sized	ASSLDYRPGDTQY
TRBD1	TRBJ2-1	TRBV6-5	medium-sized	ACGTGPWGEQF
TRBD2	TRBJ2-5	TRBV4-2	-	ASSQEFSGFSGEETQY
-	TRBJ1-1	TRBV7-2	few	ASSPHGGLNTEAF
-	TRBJ2-6	TRBV2	-	ASSYTGVGANVLT
TRBD2	TRBJ2-3	TRBV20-1	few	SARRTSGRATDTQY
TRBD2	TRBJ2-1	TRBV29-1	few	SVLTSGMDEQF
-	TRBJ2-5	TRBV20-1	-	SARRPAGLQETQY
-	TRBJ2-6	TRBV7-6	few	ASSLEGPGPGANVLT
-	TRBJ2-3	TRBV12-3/TRBV12-4	once	ASSFPSHGGTDTQY
-	TRBJ2-3	TRBV5-4	-	ASSPAAFGSDTQY
TRBD2	TRBJ2-3	TRBV20-1	-	SARDGAGGTDTQY
TRBD2	TRBJ2-7	TRBV19	-	ASSGSGTSGYEQY
-	TRBJ1-3	TRBV12-3/TRBV12-4	-	ASSLSGLAGNTIY
-	TRBJ2-3	TRBV5-6	-	ASSRRTTSTDTQY
-	TRBJ2-2	TRBV19	medium-sized	ASSIGVTGELF
TRBD2	TRBJ2-5	TRBV27	medium-sized	ASRQSGRGVLEETQY
TRBD1	TRBJ2-3	TRBV20-1	-	SHPGTGTDTQY
TRBD1	TRBJ2-5	TRBV2	few	ASSERAGGFETQY
TRBD2	TRBJ2-2	TRBV19	medium-sized	ASSTPSGRSWATGELF
TRBD2	TRBJ2-3	TRBV3-1	large	ASSQDVSGTRLVLDTQY